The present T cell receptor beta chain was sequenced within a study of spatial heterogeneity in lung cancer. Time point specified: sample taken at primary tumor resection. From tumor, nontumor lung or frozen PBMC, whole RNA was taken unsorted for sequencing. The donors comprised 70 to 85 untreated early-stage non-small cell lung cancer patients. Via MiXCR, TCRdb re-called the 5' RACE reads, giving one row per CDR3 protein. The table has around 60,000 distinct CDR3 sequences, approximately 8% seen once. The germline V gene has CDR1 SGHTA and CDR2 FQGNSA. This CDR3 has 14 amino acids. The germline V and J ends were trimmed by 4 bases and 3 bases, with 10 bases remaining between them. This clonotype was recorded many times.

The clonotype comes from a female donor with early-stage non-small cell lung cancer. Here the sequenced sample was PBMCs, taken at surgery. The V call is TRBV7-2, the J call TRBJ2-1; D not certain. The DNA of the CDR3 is TGTGCCAGCAGCTGGGCGGAGAGCTACAATGAGCAGTTCTTC. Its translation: CASSWAESYNEQFF.